Listed below are T cell receptor beta chains from one sample, sequenced in a study of OX40 agonist ivuxolimab in advanced cancers. Clones were sequenced by immunoSEQ multiplex PCR, and TCRdb holds only the in-frame ones, with some missing. The sample has about 83,000 clones, over 75% seen once. Sequenced material: CD4+ or CD8+ T cells sorted from blood, taken in a trial of the OX40 agonist ivuxolimab. The receptors here all came from an adult with an advanced solid tumor such as melanoma, head and neck, liver or kidney cancer. Each CDR3 is given without its conserved first and last residue. Clone size is not always given. Where it is, it says once, few, many or a class for expanded clones.

V gene: TRBV5-4; CDR3 length: 12; clone size: -; J gene: TRBJ1-2; CDR3 protein: ASSLSPMNYGYT
V gene: TRBV2; CDR3 length: 12; clone size: -; J gene: TRBJ1-5; CDR3 protein: ASSETSGDQPQH
V gene: TRBV19; CDR3 length: 14; clone size: -; J gene: TRBJ1-6; CDR3 protein: ASNTIQGPPGSPLH
V gene: TRBV7-9; CDR3 length: 11; clone size: -; J gene: TRBJ1-2; CDR3 protein: ASSLTGHHGYT
V gene: TRBV7-2; CDR3 length: 13; clone size: -; J gene: TRBJ2-3; CDR3 protein: ASSLRWGAADTQY
V gene: TRBV6-1; CDR3 length: 13; clone size: -; J gene: TRBJ1-6; CDR3 protein: ASSDRTGLNSPLH
V gene: TRBV11-2; CDR3 length: 11; clone size: -; J gene: TRBJ2-3; CDR3 protein: ASSLEERYTQY
V gene: TRBV7-2; CDR3 length: 12; clone size: -; J gene: TRBJ1-5; CDR3 protein: ASSLKPSNQPQH
V gene: TRBV5-1; CDR3 length: 14; clone size: -; J gene: TRBJ1-1; CDR3 protein: ASSLMGQGAPTEAF
V gene: TRBV5-1; CDR3 length: 11; clone size: -; J gene: TRBJ2-1; CDR3 protein: ASSFDRPNKQF
V gene: TRBV7-7; CDR3 length: 12; clone size: -; J gene: TRBJ2-1; CDR3 protein: ASSPDYSYNEQF
V gene: TRBV12-5; CDR3 length: 14; clone size: few; J gene: TRBJ1-1; CDR3 protein: ASGFWGGQRNTEAF
V gene: TRBV5-1; CDR3 length: 13; clone size: once; J gene: TRBJ2-7; CDR3 protein: ASSYAGTYTYEQY
V gene: TRBV19; CDR3 length: 12; clone size: -; J gene: TRBJ1-4; CDR3 protein: ASSTLDSNEKLF
V gene: TRBV5-8; CDR3 length: 12; clone size: -; J gene: TRBJ2-3; CDR3 protein: ASSAQQTTDTQY
V gene: TRBV7-6; CDR3 length: 14; clone size: -; J gene: TRBJ1-4; CDR3 protein: ASSPGYKGSNEKLF
V gene: TRBV30; CDR3 length: 11; clone size: -; J gene: TRBJ2-7; CDR3 protein: AWSVQGGGEQY
V gene: TRBV20-1; CDR3 length: 9; clone size: -; J gene: TRBJ1-5; CDR3 protein: SAARNGPQH
V gene: TRBV7-3; CDR3 length: 11; clone size: -; J gene: TRBJ2-7; CDR3 protein: ASSFDREYEQY
V gene: TRBV27; CDR3 length: 15; clone size: -; J gene: TRBJ1-5; CDR3 protein: ASSLGAGTGDNQPQH
V gene: TRBV30; CDR3 length: 14; clone size: -; J gene: TRBJ2-4; CDR3 protein: AWSTGTHIAKNIQY
V gene: TRBV6-5; CDR3 length: 13; clone size: -; J gene: TRBJ1-6; CDR3 protein: ASRPTGGMDSPLH
V gene: TRBV7-7; CDR3 length: 11; clone size: -; J gene: TRBJ2-2; CDR3 protein: ASSRGNTGELF
V gene: TRBV6-5; CDR3 length: 12; clone size: -; J gene: TRBJ2-7; CDR3 protein: ASRGSAGTYEQY
V gene: TRBV27; CDR3 length: 14; clone size: -; J gene: TRBJ2-1; CDR3 protein: ASSMTPGTAYNEQF
V gene: TRBV7-2; CDR3 length: 14; clone size: -; J gene: TRBJ2-3; CDR3 protein: ASSLERGISTDTQY
V gene: TRBV5-1; CDR3 length: 12; clone size: -; J gene: TRBJ2-1; CDR3 protein: ASSLGYDGNEQF
V gene: TRBV7-2; CDR3 length: 12; clone size: once; J gene: TRBJ1-4; CDR3 protein: ASSGTGGDEKLF
V gene: TRBV2; CDR3 length: 10; clone size: -; J gene: TRBJ2-3; CDR3 protein: ASSGGTDTQY
V gene: TRBV7-2; CDR3 length: 12; clone size: -; J gene: TRBJ1-2; CDR3 protein: ASSDRKGYYGYT
V gene: TRBV7-9; CDR3 length: 11; clone size: -; J gene: TRBJ1-6; CDR3 protein: ASSLTAGSPLH
V gene: TRBV10-3; CDR3 length: 13; clone size: -; J gene: TRBJ1-1; CDR3 protein: AIGGQGRGNTEAF
V gene: TRBV27; CDR3 length: 16; clone size: -; J gene: TRBJ1-5; CDR3 protein: ASSRYSPGTPVGQPQH
V gene: TRBV11-2; CDR3 length: 11; clone size: -; J gene: TRBJ2-6; CDR3 protein: ASSLERANVLT
V gene: TRBV5-1; CDR3 length: 12; clone size: few; J gene: TRBJ2-7; CDR3 protein: ASSMGLVTYEQY
V gene: TRBV6-5; CDR3 length: 11; clone size: -; J gene: TRBJ1-1; CDR3 protein: ASTGAMNTEAF
V gene: TRBV7-3; CDR3 length: 13; clone size: -; J gene: TRBJ2-5; CDR3 protein: ASSSFGLAEETQY
V gene: TRBV7-2; CDR3 length: 15; clone size: -; J gene: TRBJ2-5; CDR3 protein: ASSPRGVAGGAETQY
V gene: TRBV19; CDR3 length: 16; clone size: -; J gene: TRBJ2-5; CDR3 protein: ASGTGLAGGFGVETQY
V gene: TRBV2; CDR3 length: 12; clone size: -; J gene: TRBJ1-5; CDR3 protein: ASGGTGDYQPQH
V gene: TRBV7-2; CDR3 length: 11; clone size: -; J gene: TRBJ2-3; CDR3 protein: ASSVNRVDTQY
V gene: TRBV7-2; CDR3 length: 13; clone size: -; J gene: TRBJ1-5; CDR3 protein: ASSTTSGGNQPQH